Sequencing of this T cell receptor (beta chain) was carried out in a study of OX40 agonist ivuxolimab in advanced cancers. Clones were read by immunoSEQ multiplex PCR, and TCRdb kept only the in-frame ones, dropping some. The sample holds tens of thousands of clones; just under 90% are singletons and the top ten take roughly 0.56%. The V gene lost 3 bases and the J gene lost 1 base, with 15 bases spanning the gap. The CDR3 runs to 17 residues. In germline, CDR1 is MNHEY, CDR2 SMNVEV (reference sequence). Findings and caveats of the study: Mean expanded clone counts were higher in CD8+ than CD4+ T cells.

This clone was picked up one time. Its specificity is not known. The clonotype was recovered from an adult with an advanced solid tumor such as melanoma, head and neck, liver or kidney cancer. The rearrangement uses TRBV27 and TRBJ2-2, with D tentatively TRBD2 (6 bases). This material consisted of CD4+ or CD8+ T cells sorted from blood, taken in a trial of the OX40 agonist ivuxolimab. CDR3 in DNA: TGTGCCAGCAGTTTGTTCGCACTAGCTCTGAACACCGGGGAGCTGTTTTTT. As protein: CASSLFALALNTGELFF.